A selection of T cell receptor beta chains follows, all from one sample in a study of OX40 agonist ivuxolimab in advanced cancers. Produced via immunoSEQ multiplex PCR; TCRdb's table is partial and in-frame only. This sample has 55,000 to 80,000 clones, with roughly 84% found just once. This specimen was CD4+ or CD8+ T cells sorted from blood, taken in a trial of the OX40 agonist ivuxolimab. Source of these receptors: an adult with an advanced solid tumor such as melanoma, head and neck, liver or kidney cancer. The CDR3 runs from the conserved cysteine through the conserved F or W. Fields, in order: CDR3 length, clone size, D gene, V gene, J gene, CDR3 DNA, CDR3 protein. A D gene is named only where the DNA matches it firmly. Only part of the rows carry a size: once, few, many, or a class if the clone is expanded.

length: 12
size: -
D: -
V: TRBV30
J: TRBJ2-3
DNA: TGTGCCTGGAGTGAAATTACAGATACGCAGTATTTT
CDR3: CAWSEITDTQYF

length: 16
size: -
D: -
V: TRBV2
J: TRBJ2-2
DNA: TGTGCCAGCAGTGGAGGCAGGGGCCCTTTGACCGGGGAGCTGTTTTTT
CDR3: CASSGGRGPLTGELFF

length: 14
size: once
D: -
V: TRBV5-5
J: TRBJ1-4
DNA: TGTGCCAGCAGCCCCGGTTGGACCAATGAAAAACTGTTTTTT
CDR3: CASSPGWTNEKLFF

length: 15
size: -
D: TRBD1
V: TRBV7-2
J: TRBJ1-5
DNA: TGTGCCAGCAGCTCCACCGGGACAGGCAATCAGCCCCAGCATTTT
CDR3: CASSSTGTGNQPQHF

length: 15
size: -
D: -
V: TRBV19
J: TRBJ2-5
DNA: TGTGCCAGTAGTAATACGTGGGGCGTCCAAGAGACCCAGTACTTC
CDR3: CASSNTWGVQETQYF

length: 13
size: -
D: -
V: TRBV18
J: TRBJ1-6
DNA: TGTGCCAGCTCACCAGGGCAGAATTCACCCCTCCACTTT
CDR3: CASSPGQNSPLHF

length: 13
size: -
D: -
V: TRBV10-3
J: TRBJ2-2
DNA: TGTGCCACTTCGGACGGTAACACCGGGGAGCTGTTTTTT
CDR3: CATSDGNTGELFF

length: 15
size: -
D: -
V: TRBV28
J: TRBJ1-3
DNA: TGTGCCAGCACCCCGCCGTCAAGCTCTGGAAACACCATATATTTT
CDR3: CASTPPSSSGNTIYF

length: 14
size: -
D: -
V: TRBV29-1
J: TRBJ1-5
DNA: TGCAGCGTTCTATTCTCAGGAAATGATCAGCCCCAGCATTTT
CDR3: CSVLFSGNDQPQHF

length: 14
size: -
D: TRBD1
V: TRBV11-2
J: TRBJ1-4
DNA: TGTGCCAGCAGCTTCGGGACAGGGGCTGAAAAACTGTTTTTT
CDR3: CASSFGTGAEKLFF

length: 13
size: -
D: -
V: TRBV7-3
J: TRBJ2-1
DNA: TGTGCCAGCAGCTTTGACCCGGGCTATGAGCAGTTCTTC
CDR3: CASSFDPGYEQFF

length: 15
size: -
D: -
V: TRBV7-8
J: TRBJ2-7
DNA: TGTGCCAGCAGCTTGTCCCGCCGGGGCTTCTACGAGCAGTACTTC
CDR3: CASSLSRRGFYEQYF

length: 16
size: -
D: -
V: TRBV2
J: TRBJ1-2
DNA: TGTGCCAGCAGTGAAGCGCTTGGGGTGCTAGGGTATGGCTACACCTTC
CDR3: CASSEALGVLGYGYTF

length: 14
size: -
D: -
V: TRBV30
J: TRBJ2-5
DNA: TGTGCCTGGAGTCACGGCGGCGGAGAGTTGACCCAGTACTTC
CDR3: CAWSHGGGELTQYF

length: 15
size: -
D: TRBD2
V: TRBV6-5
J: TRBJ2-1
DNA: TGTGCCAGCAGTTACTCGGCGGGAGATTACAATGAGCAGTTCTTC
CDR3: CASSYSAGDYNEQFF

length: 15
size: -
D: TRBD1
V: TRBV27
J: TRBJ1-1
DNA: TGTGCCAGCCGGCAGTGGGGACAGAGAAGCGCTGAAGCTTTCTTT
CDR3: CASRQWGQRSAEAFF

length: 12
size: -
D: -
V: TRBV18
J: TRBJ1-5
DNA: TGTGCCAGCGCTAGCCCGGGCCAGCCCCAGCATTTT
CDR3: CASASPGQPQHF

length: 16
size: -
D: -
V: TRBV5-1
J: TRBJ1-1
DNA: TGCGCCAGCAGTAATCGGCGGGCAGACGCGAACACTGAAGCTTTCTTT
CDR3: CASSNRRADANTEAFF

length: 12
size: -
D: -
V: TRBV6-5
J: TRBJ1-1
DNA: TGTGCCAGCAGGAGGGGCAACACTGAAGCTTTCTTT
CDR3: CASRRGNTEAFF

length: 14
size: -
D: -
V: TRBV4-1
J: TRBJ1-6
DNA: TGCGCCAGCAGCCTCGGACTTGAGAGTTCACCCCTCCACTTT
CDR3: CASSLGLESSPLHF

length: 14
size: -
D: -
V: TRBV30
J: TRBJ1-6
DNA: TGTGCCTGGAGTCTAGAGACCTATAATTCACCCCTCCACTTT
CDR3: CAWSLETYNSPLHF

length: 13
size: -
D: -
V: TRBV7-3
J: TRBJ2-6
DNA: TGTGCCAGCAGCTCTTCTGGGGCCAACGTCCTGACTTTC
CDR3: CASSSSGANVLTF

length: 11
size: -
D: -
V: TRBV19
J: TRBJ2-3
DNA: TGTGCCAGTAGCACCGGGACGGCCCAGTATTTT
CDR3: CASSTGTAQYF

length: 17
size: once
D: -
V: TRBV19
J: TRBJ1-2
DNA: TGTGCCAGTAGTACCTCGGTTGGTCAGGACGGACCCTATGGCTACACCTTC
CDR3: CASSTSVGQDGPYGYTF

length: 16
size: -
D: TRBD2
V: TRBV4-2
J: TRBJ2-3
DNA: TGTGCCAGCAGCCAAGGAGCGGGGAGGGCAGGGAATACGCAGTATTTT
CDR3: CASSQGAGRAGNTQYF

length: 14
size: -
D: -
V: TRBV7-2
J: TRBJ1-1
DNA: TGTGCCAGCAGCTTAAGTTCGCCGAACACTGAAGCTTTCTTT
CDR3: CASSLSSPNTEAFF

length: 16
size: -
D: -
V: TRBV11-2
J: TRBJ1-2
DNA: TGTGCCAGCAGCTCCGCCCGACAGACAGTTGGGTTGGGCTACACCTTC
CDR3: CASSSARQTVGLGYTF

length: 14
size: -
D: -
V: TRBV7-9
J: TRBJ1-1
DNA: TGTGCCAGCAGCTTCGGACAGACGAACACTGAAGCTTTCTTT
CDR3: CASSFGQTNTEAFF

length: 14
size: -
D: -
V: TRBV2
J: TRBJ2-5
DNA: TGTGCCGGACGGGACGGCCGGGTAGGAGAGACCCAGTACTTC
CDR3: CAGRDGRVGETQYF

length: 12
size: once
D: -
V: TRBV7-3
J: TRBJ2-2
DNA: TGTGCCAGCAGCTTATTTGGCGGGGAGCTGTTTTTT
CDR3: CASSLFGGELFF

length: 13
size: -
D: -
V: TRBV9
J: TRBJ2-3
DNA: TGTGCCAGCAACCTAGACGGCACAGATACGCAGTATTTT
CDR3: CASNLDGTDTQYF

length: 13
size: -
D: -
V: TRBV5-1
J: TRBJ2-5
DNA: TGCGCCAGCAGCTTTCAAGGCCAAGAGACCCAGTACTTC
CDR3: CASSFQGQETQYF

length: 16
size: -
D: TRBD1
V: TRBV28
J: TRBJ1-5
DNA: TGTGCCAGCAGTTACCGGGACAGGGGGCGAGGGCAGCCCCAGCATTTT
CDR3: CASSYRDRGRGQPQHF

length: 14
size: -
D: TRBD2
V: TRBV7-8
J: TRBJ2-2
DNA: TGTGCCAGCAGCACGACTAGCACCACCGGGGAGCTGTTTTTT
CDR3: CASSTTSTTGELFF

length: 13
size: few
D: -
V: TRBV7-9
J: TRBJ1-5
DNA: TGTGCCAGCAGCCTCGTTTCGGGTCAGCCCCAGCATTTT
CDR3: CASSLVSGQPQHF

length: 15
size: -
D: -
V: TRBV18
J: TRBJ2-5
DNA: TGTGCCAGCTCACCGAAGCGGCCGTACCAAGAGACCCAGTACTTC
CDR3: CASSPKRPYQETQYF

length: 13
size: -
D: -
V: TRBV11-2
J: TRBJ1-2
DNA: TGTGCCAGCAGCCCTGACAGCGTCTATGGCTACACCTTC
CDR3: CASSPDSVYGYTF

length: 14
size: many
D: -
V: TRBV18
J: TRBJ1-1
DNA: TGTGCCAGCTCGCCCGACAGGCTAAACACTGAAGCTTTCTTT
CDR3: CASSPDRLNTEAFF

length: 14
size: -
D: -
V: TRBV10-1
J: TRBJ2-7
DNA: TGCGCCAGCAGTGAGTTGGGGAGACACTACGAGCAGTACTTC
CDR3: CASSELGRHYEQYF

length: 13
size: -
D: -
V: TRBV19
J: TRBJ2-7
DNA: TGTGCCAGTAGGCAAACTGGCTCCTACGAGCAGTACTTC
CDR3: CASRQTGSYEQYF

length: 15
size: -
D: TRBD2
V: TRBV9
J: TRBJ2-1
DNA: TGTGCCAGCAGCGTGGGACCGGAAGCGGGAGGCGAGCAGTTCTTC
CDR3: CASSVGPEAGGEQFF

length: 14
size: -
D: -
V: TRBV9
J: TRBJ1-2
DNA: TGTGCCAGCAGCGTGGACAGTTATAACTATGGCTACACCTTC
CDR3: CASSVDSYNYGYTF

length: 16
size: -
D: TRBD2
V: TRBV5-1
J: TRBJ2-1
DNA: TGCGCCAGCAGCTTGGAAGGGACTAGAAAGGGCAATGAGCAGTTCTTC
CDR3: CASSLEGTRKGNEQFF

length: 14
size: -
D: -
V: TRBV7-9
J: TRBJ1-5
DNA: TGTGCCAGCAGCTTGGGGTCGGGGGATCAGCCCCAGCATTTT
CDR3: CASSLGSGDQPQHF

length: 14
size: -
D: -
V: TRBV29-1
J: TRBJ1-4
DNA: TGCAGCCACTCGGAGGGTGCAACTAATGAAAAACTGTTTTTT
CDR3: CSHSEGATNEKLFF

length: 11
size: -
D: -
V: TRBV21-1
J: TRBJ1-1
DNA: TGTGCCAGCAGCCCCGGGCGGCGGGCTTTCTTT
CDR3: CASSPGRRAFF

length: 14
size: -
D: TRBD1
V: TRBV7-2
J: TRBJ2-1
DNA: TGTGCCAGCAGCTTAGGGACAGGGTCCAATGAGCAGTTCTTC
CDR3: CASSLGTGSNEQFF

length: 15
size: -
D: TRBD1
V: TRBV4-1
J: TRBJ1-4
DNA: TGCGCCAGCAGCCCTGGGACAGCTGGCGGTGAAAAACTGTTTTTT
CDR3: CASSPGTAGGEKLFF

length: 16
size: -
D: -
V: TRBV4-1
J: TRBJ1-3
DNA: TGCGCCAGCAGCTACCGGGGACGGGGCTCTGGAAACACCATATATTTT
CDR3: CASSYRGRGSGNTIYF

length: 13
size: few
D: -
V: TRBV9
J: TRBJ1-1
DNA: TGTGCCAGCAGCGTTGGGACTTTCGATGCAGCTTTCTTT
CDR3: CASSVGTFDAAFF

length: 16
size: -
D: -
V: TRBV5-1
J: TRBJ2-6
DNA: TGCGCCAGCAGCTTAGCAGACAACTCTGGGGCCAACGTCCTGACTTTC
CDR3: CASSLADNSGANVLTF

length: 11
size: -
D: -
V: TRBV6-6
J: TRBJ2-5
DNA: TGTGCCAGCAGTTACTCCGGGACCCAGTACTTC
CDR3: CASSYSGTQYF

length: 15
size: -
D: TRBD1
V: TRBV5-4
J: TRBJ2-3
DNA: TGTGCCAGCAGCCCGAGACAGGGAGACACAGATACGCAGTATTTT
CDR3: CASSPRQGDTDTQYF

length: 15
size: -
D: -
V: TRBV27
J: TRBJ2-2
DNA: TGTGCCAGGTTGTGTAGGACAGCCGACACCGGGGAGCTGTTTTTT
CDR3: CARLCRTADTGELFF

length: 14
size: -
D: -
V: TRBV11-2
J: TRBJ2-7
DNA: TGTGCCAGCAGCCAGGAGGGTCGGGCCTACGAGCAGTACTTC
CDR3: CASSQEGRAYEQYF